These 5 T cell receptor beta chains originate from one sample sequenced in a study of blood T cell repertoires in COVID-19. TCRdb's copy holds only in-frame clones and misses some; the assay was immunoSEQ multiplex PCR. Seen here are 200,000 to 250,000 clones, approximately 91% observed once, and the top ten hold roughly a sixth. The sequencing sample was made of peripheral blood. The source is a man aged 50-60 years with COVID-19, enrolled during active disease.

The table lists this clone with a few counts. The chain carries TRBV18 and TRBJ1-1; possible D gene TRBD1, 6 bases. Trimming cost V 4 bases and J 1 base, with 13 bases left between them. Germline V gene sequence: CDR1 KGHSH, CDR2 LQKENI. This CDR3 has 15 amino acids. The CDR3 DNA reads TGTGCCAGCTCACTCGTCCAGGGGACGAACACTGAAGCTTTCTTT. Residues: CASSLVQGTNTEAFF.

This clone has just a few counts. The chain couples TRBV7-2 to TRBJ1-2; 7 bases fit TRBD1. The CDR3 spans 14 residues. Trimming removed 6 bases from V and 0 bases from J; junction bases left unmatched: 4. Germline V gene lookup returns CDR1 SGHTA and CDR2 FQGNSA. CDR3 nucleotides: TGTGCCAGCAGACGACAGGGACCTAACTATGGCTACACCTTC. Its protein product is CASRRQGPNYGYTF.

This chain joins TRBV7-3 and TRBJ2-3; weak D call: TRBD2 (5 bases). Trimming removed 3 bases from V and 6 bases from J, with 10 bases in between. This CDR3 has 13 residues. Germline CDR1 SGHTA, CDR2 FQGTGA. CDR3 loop: CASSLSSSDTQYF. The CDR3 nucleotides are TGTGCCAGCAGCTTGTCTAGCTCGGATACGCAGTATTTT.

The chain links TRBV28 to TRBJ1-2, with D maybe TRBD1 (6 bases). There are 14 residues in the CDR3. V lost 6 bases, J lost 13 bases, and 24 bases lay in between. Germline V gene sequence: CDR1 MDHEN, CDR2 SYDVKM. CDR3 protein: CASSPSAQDSRCTF. CDR3 bases: TGTGCCAGCAGCCCATCCGCACAGGACAGCCGGTGCACCTTC.

CDR3 nucleotide sequence: TGTGCCAGCAAGGCGGTGCGTAGCAATCAGCCCCAGCATTTT. Translating it yields CASKAVRSNQPQHF. The rearrangement uses TRBV2 and TRBJ1-5; unclear D gene. Trimming removed 7 bases from V and 0 bases from J, with 10 bases in between. Germline CDR1 SNHLY, CDR2 FYNNEI. CDR3 size: 14 residues.